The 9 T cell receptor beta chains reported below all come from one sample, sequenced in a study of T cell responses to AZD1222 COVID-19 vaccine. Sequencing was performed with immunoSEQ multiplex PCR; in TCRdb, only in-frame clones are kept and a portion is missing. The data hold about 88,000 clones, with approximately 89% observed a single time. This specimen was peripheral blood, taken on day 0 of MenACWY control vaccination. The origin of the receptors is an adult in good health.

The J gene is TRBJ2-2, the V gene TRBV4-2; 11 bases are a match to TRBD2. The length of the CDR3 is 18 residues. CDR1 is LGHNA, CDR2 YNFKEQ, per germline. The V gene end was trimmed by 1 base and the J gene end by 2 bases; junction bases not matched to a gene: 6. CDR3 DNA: TGTGCCAGCAGCCAAGCCCCACTAGCGGGAGCCAACACCGGGGAGCTGTTTTTT. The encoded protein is CASSQAPLAGANTGELFF.

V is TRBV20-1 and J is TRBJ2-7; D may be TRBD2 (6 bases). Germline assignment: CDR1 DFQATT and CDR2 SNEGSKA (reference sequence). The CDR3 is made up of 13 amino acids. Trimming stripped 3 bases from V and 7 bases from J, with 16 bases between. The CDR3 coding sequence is TGCAGTGCTAGTCGCACAGTGGGGGGAGAGCAGTACTTC. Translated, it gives CSASRTVGGEQYF.

Written as DNA, the CDR3 is TGTGCCAGCTCACTGCCCAGCGGGAAGGAGTTCTTC. Its translation is CASSLPSGKEFF. The V gene is TRBV18, the J gene TRBJ2-1, with 7 nucleotides matching TRBD2. Germline V lookup: CDR1 KGHSH, CDR2 LQKENI. V was clipped by 4 bases and J by 14 bases; unmatched bases: 8. The CDR3 sequence is 12 residues long.

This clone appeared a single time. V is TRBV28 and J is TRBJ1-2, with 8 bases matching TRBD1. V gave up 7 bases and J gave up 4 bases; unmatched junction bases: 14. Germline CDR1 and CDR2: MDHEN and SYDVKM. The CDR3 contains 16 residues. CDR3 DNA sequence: TGTGCCAGCACCTTAACCCCCGACAGGGGCGGCTATGGCTACACCTTC. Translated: CASTLTPDRGGYGYTF.

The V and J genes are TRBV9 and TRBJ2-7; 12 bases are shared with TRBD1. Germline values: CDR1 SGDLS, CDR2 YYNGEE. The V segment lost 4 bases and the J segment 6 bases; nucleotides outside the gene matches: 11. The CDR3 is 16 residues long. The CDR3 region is CASSLGQGAKLGEQYF. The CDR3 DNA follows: TGTGCCAGCAGCTTGGGACAGGGGGCAAAACTAGGCGAGCAGTACTTC.

DNA for the CDR3: TGTGCCAGCAGCTTGCTTCCCCAGTACGAGCAGTACTTC. Translated, it gives CASSLLPQYEQYF. The rearrangement uses TRBV11-3 and TRBJ2-7; no definite D call. The V and J ends lost 3 bases and 4 bases respectively, with 10 bases between them. The CDR3 extends over 13 amino acids. Germline loops: CDR1 SGHNT, CDR2 YENEEA.

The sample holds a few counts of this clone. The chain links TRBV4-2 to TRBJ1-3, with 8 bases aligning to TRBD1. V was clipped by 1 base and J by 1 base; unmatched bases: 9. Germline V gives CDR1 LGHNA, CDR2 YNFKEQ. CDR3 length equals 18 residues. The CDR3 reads CASSQVGGTGLSGNTIYF. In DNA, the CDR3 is TGTGCCAGCAGCCAAGTGGGGGGGACAGGATTGTCTGGAAACACCATATATTTT.

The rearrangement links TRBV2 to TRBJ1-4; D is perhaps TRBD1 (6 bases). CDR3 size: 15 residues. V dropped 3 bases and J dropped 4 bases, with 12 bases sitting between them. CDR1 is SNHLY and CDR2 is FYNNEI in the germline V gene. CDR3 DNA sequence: TGTGCCAGCAGTGATTCTGGACAGAGTAATGAAAAACTGTTTTTT. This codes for CASSDSGQSNEKLFF.

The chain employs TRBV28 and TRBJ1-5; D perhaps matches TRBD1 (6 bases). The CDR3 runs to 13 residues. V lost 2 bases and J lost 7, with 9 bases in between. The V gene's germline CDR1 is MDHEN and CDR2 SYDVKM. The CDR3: CASSLGQKQPQHF. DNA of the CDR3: TGTGCCAGCAGTTTAGGACAGAAGCAGCCCCAGCATTTT.